This is a list of T cell receptor beta chains from one sample in a study of OX40 agonist ivuxolimab in advanced cancers. TCRdb's table, derived via immunoSEQ multiplex PCR, lists solely in-frame clones and lacks some. Of about 73,000 clones in the sample, over 80% were seen once. Material: CD4+ or CD8+ T cells sorted from blood, obtained in a trial of the OX40 agonist ivuxolimab. Every receptor here comes from an adult with an advanced solid tumor such as melanoma, head and neck, liver or kidney cancer. CDR3s include the opening cysteine and the closing phenylalanine or tryptophan. The D gene is left open where the match is weak. Only part of the rows carry a size: once, few, many, or a class if the clone is expanded.

size	J	D	V	DNA	CDR3
.	TRBJ1-1	.	TRBV10-1	TGCGCCAGCAGTGAACTGCCGAACACTGAAGCTTTCTTT	CASSELPNTEAFF
.	TRBJ2-1	.	TRBV11-2	TGTGCCAGCAGCTTACACAGGGCCAACTCCTACAATGAGCAGTTCTTC	CASSLHRANSYNEQFF
.	TRBJ2-7	.	TRBV7-9	TGTGCCAGCAGCTCGAGAACAGGGACGAGCTCCTACGAGCAGTACTTC	CASSSRTGTSSYEQYF
.	TRBJ1-1	.	TRBV11-1	TGTGCCAGCAGCTTAGAGGGGGAGGCTTTCTTT	CASSLEGEAFF
.	TRBJ1-5	.	TRBV6-5	TGTGCCAGCAGTAACGGACAGAATCAGCCCCAGCATTTT	CASSNGQNQPQHF
.	TRBJ1-1	.	TRBV11-1	TGTGCCAGCAGCCAGAGGGGAACTGAAGCTTTCTTT	CASSQRGTEAFF
few	TRBJ1-1	.	TRBV7-9	TGTGCCAGCAGCTTAGTCAGGGCGAACACTGAAGCTTTCTTT	CASSLVRANTEAFF
once	TRBJ2-1	.	TRBV9	TGTGCCAGCAGCGTAGGGGGGAGTCCGAGAGAGCAGTTCTTC	CASSVGGSPREQFF
.	TRBJ2-5	TRBD1	TRBV9	TGTGCCAGCAGCGAGACCGGGACAGGGGGGCTTAGTCAAGAGACCCAGTACTTC	CASSETGTGGLSQETQYF
.	TRBJ2-5	.	TRBV27	TGTGCCAGCAGCCCTCGGGGGGAGACCCAGTACTTC	CASSPRGETQYF